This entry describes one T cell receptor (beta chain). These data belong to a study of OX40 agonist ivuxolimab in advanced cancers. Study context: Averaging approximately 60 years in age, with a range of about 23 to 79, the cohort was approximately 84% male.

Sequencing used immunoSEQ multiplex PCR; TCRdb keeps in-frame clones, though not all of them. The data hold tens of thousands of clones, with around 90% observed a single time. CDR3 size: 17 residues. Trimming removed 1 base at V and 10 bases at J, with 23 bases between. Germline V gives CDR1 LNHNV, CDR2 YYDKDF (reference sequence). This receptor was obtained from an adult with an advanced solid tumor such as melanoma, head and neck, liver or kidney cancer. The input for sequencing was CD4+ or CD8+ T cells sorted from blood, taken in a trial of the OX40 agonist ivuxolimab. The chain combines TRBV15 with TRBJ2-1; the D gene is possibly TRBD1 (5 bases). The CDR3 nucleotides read TGTGCCACCAGCAGAGTAACGAGTGGGGCAGCGAGGCGGGAGCAGTTCTTC. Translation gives CATSRVTSGAARREQFF. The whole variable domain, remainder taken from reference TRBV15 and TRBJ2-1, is DAMVIQNPRYQVTQFGKPVTLSCSQTLNHNVMYWYQQKSSQAPKLLFHYYDKDFNNEADTPDNFQSRRPNTSFCFLDIRSPGLGDTAMYLCATSRVTSGAARREQFFGPGTRLTVL.